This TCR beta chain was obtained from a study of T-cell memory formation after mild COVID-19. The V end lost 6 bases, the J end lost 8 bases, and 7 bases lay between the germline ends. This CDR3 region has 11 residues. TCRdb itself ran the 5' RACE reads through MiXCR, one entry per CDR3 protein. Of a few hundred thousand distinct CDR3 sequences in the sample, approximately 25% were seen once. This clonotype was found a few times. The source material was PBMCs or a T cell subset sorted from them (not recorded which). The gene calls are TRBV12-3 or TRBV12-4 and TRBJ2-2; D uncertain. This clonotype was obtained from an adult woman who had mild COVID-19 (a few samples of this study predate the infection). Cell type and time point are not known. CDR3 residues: CASSPRGELFF. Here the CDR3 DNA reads TGTGCCAGCAGCCCCCGAGGGGAGCTGTTTTTT.